A selection of T cell receptor beta chains follows, all from one sample in a study of beta chain features in type 1 diabetes. TCRdb's copy holds only in-frame clones and misses some; the assay was immunoSEQ multiplex PCR. The table lists around 250,000 clones, 27% of them singletons. Sequencing input: central memory CD4+ T cells from blood. The source is a young man in good health. Each CDR3 is given with its conserved first and last residue. The D gene is left open where the match is weak. Clone sizes are given selectively: once, few, many, or a class where the clone is expanded.

v_gene,abundance,j_gene,d_gene,CDR3aa,CDR3nt
TRBV9,.,TRBJ2-1,.,CASKATSGAYNEQFF,TGTGCCAGCAAGGCCACGTCTGGCGCCTACAATGAGCAGTTCTTC
TRBV7-2,.,TRBJ2-7,.,CASSRGTYEQYF,TGTGCCAGCAGTCGTGGTACCTACGAGCAGTACTTC
TRBV4-1,.,TRBJ2-5,.,CASSFQGETQYF,TGCGCCAGCAGCTTCCAAGGGGAGACCCAGTACTTC
TRBV28,.,TRBJ2-2,.,CASSLVTGELFF,TGTGCCAGCAGTTTGGTGACCGGGGAGCTGTTTTTT
TRBV7-2,.,TRBJ2-3,TRBD2,CASSYTSGGAADTQYF,TGTGCCAGCAGCTACACTAGCGGGGGGGCCGCAGATACGCAGTATTTT
TRBV5-4,.,TRBJ2-7,TRBD2,CASSLKREPYEQYF,TGTGCCAGCAGCCTTAAGCGGGAGCCGTACGAGCAGTACTTC
TRBV10-3,.,TRBJ2-1,.,CASGGSGHNEQFF,TGTGCCAGCGGAGGTAGCGGACACAATGAGCAGTTCTTC
TRBV2,.,TRBJ2-3,.,CASLSEADTQYF,TGTGCCAGTCTGTCTGAAGCCGATACGCAGTATTTT
TRBV27,.,TRBJ2-1,TRBD2,CASSFIAGLGYEQFF,TGTGCCAGCAGTTTTATAGCGGGATTGGGGTATGAGCAGTTCTTC
TRBV7-2,.,TRBJ2-3,TRBD2,CASSSQLAGGGGTQYF,TGTGCCAGCAGCTCACAGCTAGCGGGAGGGGGCGGTACGCAGTATTTT
TRBV5-6,few,TRBJ2-3,TRBD2,CASSSLAGDTDTQYF,TGTGCCAGCAGCAGTCTAGCGGGGGACACAGATACGCAGTATTTT
TRBV7-2,.,TRBJ2-1,.,CASSLAANLNNEQFF,TGTGCCAGCAGCTTAGCGGCTAATCTTAACAATGAGCAGTTCTTC
TRBV20-1,few,TRBJ2-1,.,CSALPRNEQFF,TGCAGTGCCCTTCCGCGCAATGAGCAGTTCTTC
TRBV5-1,.,TRBJ2-7,.,CASSLKDSSYEQYF,TGCGCCAGCAGCTTGAAGGACAGCTCCTACGAGCAGTACTTC
TRBV7-9,few,TRBJ2-4,TRBD1,CASSLAGAGGNIQYF,TGTGCCAGCAGCTTAGCTGGGGCAGGGGGAAACATTCAGTACTTC
TRBV11-2,few,TRBJ2-5,.,CASSLAGAEETQYF,TGTGCCAGCAGCTTAGCTGGGGCGGAGGAGACCCAGTACTTC
TRBV10-1,.,TRBJ2-1,TRBD2,CASSGTSGGALNEQFF,TGCGCCAGCAGTGGGACTAGCGGGGGGGCTCTCAATGAGCAGTTCTTC
TRBV5-6,.,TRBJ2-1,.,CASSYGSISSNEQFF,TGTGCCAGCAGCTACGGTTCGATAAGCAGCAATGAGCAGTTCTTC
TRBV29-1,few,TRBJ2-2,.,CSVLPDRNTGELFF,TGCAGCGTTCTACCGGACCGCAACACCGGGGAGCTGTTTTTT
TRBV9,few,TRBJ1-5,.,CASSVGSTNQPQHF,TGTGCCAGCAGCGTAGGGAGTACGAATCAGCCCCAGCATTTT
TRBV29-1,.,TRBJ2-3,TRBD1,CSARPGGTDTQYF,TGCAGCGCAAGGCCAGGGGGTACAGATACGCAGTATTTT
TRBV28,.,TRBJ2-1,TRBD2,CATFSSGRSSYNEQFF,TGTGCCACTTTCTCTAGCGGGAGGTCCTCCTACAATGAGCAGTTCTTC